This TCR beta chain was identified during a study of blood T cell repertoires in COVID-19. Overall study: Samples of COVID-19 (acute and convalescent) were obtained from the United States, Italy and Spain. The analysed material was cDNA or gDNA that came from T cells, B-cell-depleted T cells, or PBMCs.

Seattle participants joined during active infection and were tracked over time. The CDR3 extends over 16 amino acids. With 5 bases clipped from V and 5 bases from J, the junction kept 9 bases outside the gene matches. Looked up from germline, CDR1 is MNHEY and CDR2 is SMNVEV (reference sequence). As handled by the study authors: Counts of nucleated cells, estimated from reference gene primer amplification, were obtained. Sequencing was performed with immunoSEQ multiplex PCR; in TCRdb, only in-frame clones are kept and a portion is missing. The V and J calls and clone size are taken from that table; D and trimming were inferred from the DNA. The data hold a few hundred thousand clones, with roughly nine tenths observed a single time.

The chain carries TRBV27 and TRBJ2-1; 10 bases align to TRBD1. The origin of this receptor is a woman in her 30s with COVID-19, enrolled during active disease. Sequencing was carried out using peripheral blood. CDR3 loop: CASSPPGTGVNNEQFF. In nucleotides, the CDR3 is TGTGCCAGCAGTCCCCCCGGGACAGGGGTCAACAATGAGCAGTTCTTC.